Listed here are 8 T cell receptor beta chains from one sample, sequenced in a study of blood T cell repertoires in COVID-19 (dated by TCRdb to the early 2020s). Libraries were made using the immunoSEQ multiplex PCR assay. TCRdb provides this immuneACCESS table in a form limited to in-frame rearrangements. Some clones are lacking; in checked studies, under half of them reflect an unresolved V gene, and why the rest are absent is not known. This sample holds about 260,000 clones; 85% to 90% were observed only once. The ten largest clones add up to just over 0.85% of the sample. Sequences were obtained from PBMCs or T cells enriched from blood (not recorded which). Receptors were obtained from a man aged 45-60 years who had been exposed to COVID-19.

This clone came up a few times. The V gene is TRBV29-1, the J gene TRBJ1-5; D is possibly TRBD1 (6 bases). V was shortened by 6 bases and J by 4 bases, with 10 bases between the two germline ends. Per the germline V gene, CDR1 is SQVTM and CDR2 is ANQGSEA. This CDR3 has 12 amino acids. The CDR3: CSVGTGNQPQHF. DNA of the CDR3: TGCAGCGTAGGAACAGGGAATCAGCCCCAGCATTTT.

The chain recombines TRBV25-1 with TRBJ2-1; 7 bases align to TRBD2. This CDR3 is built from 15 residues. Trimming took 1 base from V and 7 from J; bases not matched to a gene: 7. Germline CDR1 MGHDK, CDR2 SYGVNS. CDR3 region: CASSESERDENEQFF. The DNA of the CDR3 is TGTGCCAGCAGTGAATCTGAGCGGGATGAGAATGAGCAGTTCTTC.

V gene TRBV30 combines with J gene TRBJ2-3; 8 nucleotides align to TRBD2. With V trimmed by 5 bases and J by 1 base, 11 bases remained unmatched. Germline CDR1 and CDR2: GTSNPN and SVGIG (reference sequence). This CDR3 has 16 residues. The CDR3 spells CAWGGSSGPGTDTQYF. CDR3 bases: TGTGCCTGGGGGGGTTCTAGCGGGCCAGGCACAGATACGCAGTATTTT.

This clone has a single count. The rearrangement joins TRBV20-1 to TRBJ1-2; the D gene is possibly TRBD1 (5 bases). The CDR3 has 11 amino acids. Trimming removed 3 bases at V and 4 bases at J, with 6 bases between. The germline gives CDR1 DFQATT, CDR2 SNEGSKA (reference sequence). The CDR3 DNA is TGCAGTGCTAGGACAGCCTATGGCTACACCTTC. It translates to CSARTAYGYTF.

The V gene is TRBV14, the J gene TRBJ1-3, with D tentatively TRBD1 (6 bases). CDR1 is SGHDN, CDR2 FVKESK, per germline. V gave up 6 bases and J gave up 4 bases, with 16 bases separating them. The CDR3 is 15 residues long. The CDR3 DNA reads TGTGCCAGCAGTCTAGTCAGGGGAACGGGAAACACCATATATTTT. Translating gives CASSLVRGTGNTIYF.

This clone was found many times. CDR3 DNA: TGTGCCAGCAGGGCAGGACAGGGGATGGGGTATGGCTACACCTTC. This codes for CASRAGQGMGYGYTF. J is TRBJ1-2 and V is TRBV6-5; 9 bases map to TRBD1. The length of the CDR3 is 15 residues. J was trimmed by 5 bases and V by 6 bases; bases with no gene match: 10. Per germline, CDR1 MNHEY and CDR2 SVGAGI.

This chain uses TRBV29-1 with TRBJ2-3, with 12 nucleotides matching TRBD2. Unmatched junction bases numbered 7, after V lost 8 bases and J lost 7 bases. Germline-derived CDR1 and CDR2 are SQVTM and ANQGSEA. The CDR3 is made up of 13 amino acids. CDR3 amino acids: CSTTSGSKHTQYF. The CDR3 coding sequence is TGCAGCACGACTAGCGGGAGTAAACATACGCAGTATTTT.

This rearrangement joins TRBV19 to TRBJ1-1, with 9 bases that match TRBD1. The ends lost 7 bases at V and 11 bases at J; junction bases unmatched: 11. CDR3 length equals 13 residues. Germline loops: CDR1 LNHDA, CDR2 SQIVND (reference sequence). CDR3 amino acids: CASTPTGGVRAFF. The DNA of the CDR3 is TGTGCCAGTACCCCAACAGGGGGCGTTAGGGCTTTCTTT.